The 16 T cell receptor beta chains reported below all come from one sample, sequenced in a study of cytotoxic CD8 clonotypes in ibrutinib-treated CLL. Sequenced by immunoSEQ multiplex PCR; TCRdb stores in-frame clones only, minus some. The sample lists some 25,000 clones, 78% seen once, with under 10% in the top ten. The sequences come from PBMCs, collected before ibrutinib treatment. Source of these receptors: a human donor with chronic lymphocytic leukemia.

This rearrangement joins TRBV28 to TRBJ1-2; D remains ambiguous. The CDR3 sequence is 15 residues long. V lost 1 base, J lost 2 bases, and 11 bases lay in between. The germline gives CDR1 MDHEN, CDR2 SYDVKM. In DNA form, the CDR3 reads TGTGCCAGCAGTTTATTCGCAGGTTCCAACTATGGCTACACCTTC. Protein: CASSLFAGSNYGYTF.

The rearrangement uses TRBV7-8 and TRBJ2-5, with 8 nucleotides matching TRBD2. Trimming cost V 0 bases and J 5 bases; bases outside gene matches: 14. The CDR3 is 18 amino acids. CDR1 SGHVS and CDR2 FQNEAQ come from the germline V gene. The CDR3: CASSLARSGRRGRETQYF. The CDR3 nucleotides are TGTGCCAGCAGCTTAGCGCGGAGCGGGAGACGGGGGCGGGAGACCCAGTACTTC.

The rearrangement links TRBV9 to TRBJ1-3, with D possibly being TRBD1 (6 bases). The CDR3 has 15 residues. Trimming pared 4 bases from V and 0 bases from J, leaving 11 bases between. The V gene's germline CDR1 is SGDLS and CDR2 YYNGEE. In nucleotides, the CDR3 is TGTGCCAGCAGCCCTCAGGGGAGCTCTGGAAACACCATATATTTT. Translating gives CASSPQGSSGNTIYF.

As DNA, the CDR3 is TGTGCCAGGCAGCGGGAAAGCTCCTACAATGAGCAGTTCTTC. Translating it yields CARQRESSYNEQFF. The V and J genes are TRBV27 and TRBJ2-1; 7 bases line up with TRBD2. This CDR3 contains 14 residues. CDR1 is MNHEY, CDR2 SMNVEV, per germline (reference sequence). J lost 0 bases, V lost 9 bases, and 5 bases had no gene match.

This clone has just a few counts. This chain joins TRBV14 and TRBJ2-1; D gene uncertain. The CDR3 covers 15 residues. Per the germline V gene, CDR1 is SGHDN and CDR2 is FVKESK. V was pared by 0 bases and J by 1 base, with 7 bases between. The CDR3 sequence is CASSQEVGSYNEQFF. CDR3 nucleotide sequence: TGTGCCAGCAGCCAAGAGGTGGGATCCTACAATGAGCAGTTCTTC.

The rearrangement joins TRBV6-1 to TRBJ1-1; a weak D match, TRBD1 (5 bases). V dropped 1 base and J dropped 0 bases, with 9 bases sitting between them. CDR1 is MNHNS and CDR2 is SASEGT in the germline V gene. This CDR3 has 15 residues. The CDR3 reads CASSEGQTMNTEAFF. Written as DNA, the CDR3 is TGTGCCAGCAGTGAAGGACAGACTATGAACACTGAAGCTTTCTTT.

The CDR3 DNA sequence: TGTGCCAGCACCAGAACAGGGGCAGATACGCAGTATTTT. Translated: CASTRTGADTQYF. The V call is TRBV6-6, the J call TRBJ2-3; 7 bases agree with TRBD1. CDR3 size: 13 residues. Trimming removed 7 bases from V and 4 bases from J; junction bases left unmatched: 5. CDR1 is MNHNY, CDR2 SVGAGI, per germline (reference sequence).

The chain uses TRBV7-2 and TRBJ2-7; TRBD1 is a possible D gene (5 bases). The CDR3 has 15 residues. Trimming cost V 4 bases and J 3 bases, with 16 bases left between them. From germline, CDR1 is SGHTA and CDR2 FQGNSA. The CDR3 here is CASSYLVGPDYEQYF. The CDR3 DNA sequence: TGTGCCAGCAGCTATCTGGTGGGGCCCGACTACGAGCAGTACTTC.

The chain employs TRBV5-1 and TRBJ2-1; tentative D call: TRBD1 (5 bases). From germline, CDR1 is SGHRS and CDR2 YFSETQ. The CDR3 runs 16 residues. Trimming removed 2 bases at V and 3 bases at J, with 15 bases between. The DNA of the CDR3 is TGCGCCAGCAGCTTCTGGACAACCTGGGGCTACAATGAGCAGTTCTTC. It codes for CASSFWTTWGYNEQFF.

The rearrangement joins TRBV21-1 to TRBJ2-3; whether TRBD1, the table's D call, matches the DNA was not checked. TRBV21-1 is marked as a pseudogene. The CDR3 extends over 13 amino acids. This chain's CDR3 is CASRQDHTDTQYF. DNA of the CDR3: TGTGCCAGCCGACAGGACCATACAGATACGCAGTATTTT.

The table lists this clone with a few counts. The chain uses TRBV20-1 and TRBJ2-7; D is uncertain. Trimming pared 7 bases from V and 0 bases from J, leaving 7 bases between. The CDR3 has 11 residues. Germline values: CDR1 DFQATT, CDR2 SNEGSKA (reference sequence). This CDR3 is CSGLVSYEQYF. Here the CDR3 DNA reads TGCAGTGGCCTAGTCTCCTACGAGCAGTACTTC.

The rearrangement uses TRBV7-2 and TRBJ1-2; D gene ambiguous. CDR3 length: 13 amino acids. Trimming took 4 bases from V and 7 from J, leaving 13 bases between them. Germline assignment: CDR1 SGHTA and CDR2 FQGNSA. In DNA, the CDR3 is TGTGCCAGCAGCTCCGACCGCTCGGTTGGCTACACCTTC. Residues: CASSSDRSVGYTF.

V is TRBV11-2 and J is TRBJ1-2; D unclear. Germline CDR1 is SGHAT and CDR2 is FQNNGV. There are 16 residues in the CDR3. The V end was cut by 1 base, the J end by 0 bases, with 12 bases between. CDR3 protein: CASSLGPGLTNYGYTF. Here the CDR3 DNA reads TGTGCCAGCAGCTTAGGCCCAGGCCTTACTAACTATGGCTACACCTTC.

The V and J genes are TRBV2 and TRBJ1-1, with D possibly TRBD1 on 6 matching bases. V lost 5 bases, J lost 5 bases, and 12 bases lay in between. The CDR3 covers 13 residues. CDR1 and CDR2 (germline): SNHLY, FYNNEI. The CDR3, as DNA: TGTGCCAGCAGTTCCAGGGGATTTACTGAAGCTTTCTTT. It translates to CASSSRGFTEAFF.

This clone was counted once. V usage is TRBV7-3 and J usage is TRBJ2-2; 12 positions agree with TRBD1. J was trimmed by 4 bases and V by 8 bases; bases with no gene match: 2. The CDR3 is 14 residues long. CDR1 is SGHTA, CDR2 FQGTGA, per germline. The CDR3 here is CASGTGGSTGELFF. In DNA, the CDR3 is TGTGCCAGCGGGACAGGGGGCTCCACCGGGGAGCTGTTTTTT. The full variable domain, with the rest looked up from reference TRBV7-3 and TRBJ2-2, is GAGVSQTPSNKVTEKGKYVELRCDPISGHTALYWYRQSLGQGPEFLIYFQGTGAADDSGLPNDRFFAVRPEGSVSTLKIQRTERGDSAVYLCASGTGGSTGELFFGEGSRLTVL.

This chain joins TRBV19 and TRBJ2-3; 9 positions match TRBD2. The CDR3 is 18 residues long. Germline assignment: CDR1 LNHDA and CDR2 SQIVND (reference sequence). With 6 bases clipped from V and 2 bases from J, the junction kept 15 bases outside the gene matches. CDR3 amino acids: CASRTGREGHGSTDTQYF. CDR3 sequence (DNA): TGTGCCAGTAGAACCGGGCGGGAGGGCCATGGATCCACAGATACGCAGTATTTT.